A few counts support the clone carrying this T cell receptor (beta chain). PCR was performed a second time for 7 to 11 cycles using a sample-barcoded 5' primer and a J-beta primer mix. MiXCR, run by TCRdb on the 5' RACE reads, gives a single entry per CDR3 protein. The sample holds about 680,000 distinct CDR3 sequences, 45% to 50% seen once. The sample belongs to a study of blood T cells in healthy people across ages. Trimming took 3 bases from V and 8 from J, leaving 17 bases between them. CDR3 length: 14 residues. Germline V gene sequence: CDR1 SQVTM, CDR2 ANQGSEA. The receptor was derived from a woman in her fifties or sixties in good health. The chain employs TRBV29-1 and TRBJ2-1; D might be TRBD2 (7 bases). Material for sequencing was blood. The CDR3 loop is CSVERAGAGDEQFF. The CDR3 nucleotides read TGCAGCGTTGAGAGGGCAGGGGCGGGGGATGAGCAGTTCTTC.